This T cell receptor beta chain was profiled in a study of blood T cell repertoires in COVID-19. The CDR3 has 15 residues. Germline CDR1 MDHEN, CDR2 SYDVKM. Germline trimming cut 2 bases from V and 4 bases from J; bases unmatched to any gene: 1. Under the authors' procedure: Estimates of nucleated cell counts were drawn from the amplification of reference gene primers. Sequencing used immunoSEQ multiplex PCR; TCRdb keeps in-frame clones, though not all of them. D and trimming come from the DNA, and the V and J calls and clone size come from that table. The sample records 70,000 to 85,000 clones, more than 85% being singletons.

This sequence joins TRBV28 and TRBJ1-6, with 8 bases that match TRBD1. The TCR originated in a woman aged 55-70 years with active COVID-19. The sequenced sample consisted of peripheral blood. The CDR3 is CASSLRDRYNSPLHF. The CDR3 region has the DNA TGTGCCAGCAGTTTACGGGACAGGTATAATTCACCCCTCCACTTT.